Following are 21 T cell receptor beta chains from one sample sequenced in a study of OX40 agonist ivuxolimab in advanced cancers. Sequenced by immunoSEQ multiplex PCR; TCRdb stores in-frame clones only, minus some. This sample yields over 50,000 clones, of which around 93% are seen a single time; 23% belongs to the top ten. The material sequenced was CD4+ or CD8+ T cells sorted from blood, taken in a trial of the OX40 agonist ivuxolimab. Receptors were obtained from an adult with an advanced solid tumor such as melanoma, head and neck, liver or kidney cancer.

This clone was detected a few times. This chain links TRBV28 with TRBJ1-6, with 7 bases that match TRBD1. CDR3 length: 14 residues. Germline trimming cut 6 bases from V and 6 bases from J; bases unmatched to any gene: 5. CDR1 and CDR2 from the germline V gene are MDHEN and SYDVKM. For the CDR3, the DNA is TGTGCCAGCAGCGACAGGGATTTTAATTCACCCCTCCACTTT. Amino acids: CASSDRDFNSPLHF.

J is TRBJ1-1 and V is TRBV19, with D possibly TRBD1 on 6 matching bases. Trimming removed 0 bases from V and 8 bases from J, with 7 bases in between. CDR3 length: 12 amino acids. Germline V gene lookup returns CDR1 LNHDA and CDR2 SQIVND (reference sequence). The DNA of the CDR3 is TGTGCCAGTAGTATAGACCAGGGGGAAGCTTTCTTT. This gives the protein CASSIDQGEAFF.

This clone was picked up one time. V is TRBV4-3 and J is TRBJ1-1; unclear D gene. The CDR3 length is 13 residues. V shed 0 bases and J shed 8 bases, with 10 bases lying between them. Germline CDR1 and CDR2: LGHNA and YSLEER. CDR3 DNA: TGCGCCAGCAGCCAAGATCCGGAATCCGAAGCTTTCTTT. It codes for CASSQDPESEAFF.

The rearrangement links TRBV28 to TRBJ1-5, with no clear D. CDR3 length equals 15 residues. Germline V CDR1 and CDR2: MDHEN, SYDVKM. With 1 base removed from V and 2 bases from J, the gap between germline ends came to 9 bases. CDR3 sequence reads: CASSLSLQRNQPQHF. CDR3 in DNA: TGTGCCAGCAGTTTATCTCTACAGCGCAATCAGCCCCAGCATTTT.

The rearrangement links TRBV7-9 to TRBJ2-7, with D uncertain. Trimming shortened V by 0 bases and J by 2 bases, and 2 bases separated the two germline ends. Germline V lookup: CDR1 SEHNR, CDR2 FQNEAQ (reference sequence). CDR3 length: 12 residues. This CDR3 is CASSLATYEQYF. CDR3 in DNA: TGTGCCAGCAGCTTAGCTACCTACGAGCAGTACTTC.

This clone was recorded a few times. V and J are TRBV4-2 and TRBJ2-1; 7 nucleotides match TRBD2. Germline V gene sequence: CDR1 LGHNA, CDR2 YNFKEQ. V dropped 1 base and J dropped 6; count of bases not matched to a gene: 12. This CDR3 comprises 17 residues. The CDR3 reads CASSQGLAEGGGNEQFF. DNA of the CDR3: TGTGCCAGCAGCCAAGGACTAGCCGAAGGAGGCGGCAATGAGCAGTTCTTC.

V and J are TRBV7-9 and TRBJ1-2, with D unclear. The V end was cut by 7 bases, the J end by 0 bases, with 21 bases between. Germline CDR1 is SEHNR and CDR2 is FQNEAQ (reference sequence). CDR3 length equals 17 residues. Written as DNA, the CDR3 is TGTGCCAGCATCTTCCTTGCATCCACAGACTCTAACTATGGCTACACCTTC. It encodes CASIFLASTDSNYGYTF.

This CDR3 reads CASSGFQETQYF. The CDR3 nucleotides are TGTGCCAGCAGCGGCTTCCAAGAGACCCAGTACTTC. The rearrangement links TRBV7-9 to TRBJ2-5; no clear D. This CDR3 comprises 12 residues. The germline V gene has CDR1 SEHNR and CDR2 FQNEAQ (reference sequence). The ends were cut back, 5 bases at V and 1 base at J, with 5 bases in the middle. The entire variable domain, with the rest obtained from reference TRBV7-9 and TRBJ2-5, is as follows: DTGVSQNPRHKITKRGQNVTFRCDPISEHNRLYWYRQTLGQGPEFLTYFQNEAQLEKSRLLSDRFSAERPKGSFSTLEIQRTEQGDSAMYLCASSGFQETQYFGPGTRLLVL.

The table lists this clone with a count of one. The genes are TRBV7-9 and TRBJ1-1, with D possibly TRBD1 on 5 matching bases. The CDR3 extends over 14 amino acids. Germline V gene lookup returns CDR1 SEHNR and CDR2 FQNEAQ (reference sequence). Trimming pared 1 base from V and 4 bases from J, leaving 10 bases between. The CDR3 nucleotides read TGTGCCAGCAGCTTAGATGGGGCGTTCACTGAAGCTTTCTTT. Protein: CASSLDGAFTEAFF.

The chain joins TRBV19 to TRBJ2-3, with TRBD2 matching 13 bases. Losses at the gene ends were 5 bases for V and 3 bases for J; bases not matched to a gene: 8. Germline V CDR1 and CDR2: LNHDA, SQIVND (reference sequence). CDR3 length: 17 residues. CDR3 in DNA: TGTGCCAGTAGTCTCGATGGGACTAGCGGGGAAACAGATACGCAGTATTTT. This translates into CASSLDGTSGETDTQYF.

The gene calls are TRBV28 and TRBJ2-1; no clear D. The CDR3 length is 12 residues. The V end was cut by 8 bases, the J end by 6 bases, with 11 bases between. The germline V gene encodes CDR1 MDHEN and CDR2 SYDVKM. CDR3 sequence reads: CASGDLGNEQFF. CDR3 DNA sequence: TGTGCCAGCGGCGACTTAGGCAATGAGCAGTTCTTC.

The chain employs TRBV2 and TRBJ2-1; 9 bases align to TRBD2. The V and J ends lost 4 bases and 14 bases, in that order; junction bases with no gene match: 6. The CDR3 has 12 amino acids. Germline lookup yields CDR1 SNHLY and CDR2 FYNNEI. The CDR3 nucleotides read TGTGCCAGCAGTGGAATAGCGGGAGAGGAGTTCTTC. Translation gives CASSGIAGEEFF.

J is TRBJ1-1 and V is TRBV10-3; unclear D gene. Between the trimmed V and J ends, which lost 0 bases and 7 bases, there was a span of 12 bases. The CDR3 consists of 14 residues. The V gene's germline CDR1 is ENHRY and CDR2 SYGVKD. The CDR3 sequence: CAISESVTDDEAFF. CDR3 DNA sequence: TGTGCCATCAGTGAGTCGGTAACAGACGATGAAGCTTTCTTT.

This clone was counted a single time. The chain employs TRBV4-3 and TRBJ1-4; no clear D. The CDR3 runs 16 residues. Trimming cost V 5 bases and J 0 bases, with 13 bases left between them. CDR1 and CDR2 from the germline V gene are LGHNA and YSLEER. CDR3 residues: CASSADREATNEKLFF. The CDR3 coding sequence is TGCGCCAGCAGCGCAGATAGGGAAGCAACTAATGAAAAACTGTTTTTT.

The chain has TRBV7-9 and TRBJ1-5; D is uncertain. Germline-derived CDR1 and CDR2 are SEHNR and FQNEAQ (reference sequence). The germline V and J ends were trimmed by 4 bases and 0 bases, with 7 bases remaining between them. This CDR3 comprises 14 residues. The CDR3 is CASSSRNSNQPQHF. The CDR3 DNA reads TGTGCCAGCAGCTCCCGGAATAGCAATCAGCCCCAGCATTTT.

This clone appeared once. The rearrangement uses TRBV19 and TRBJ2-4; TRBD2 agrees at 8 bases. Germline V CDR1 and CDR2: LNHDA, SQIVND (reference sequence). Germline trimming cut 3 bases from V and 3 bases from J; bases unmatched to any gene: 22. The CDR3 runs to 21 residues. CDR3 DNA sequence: TGTGCCAGTAGTATGAGGGGCGCTAGCGGGTGGTGGGGTATGGTCAAAAACATTCAGTACTTC. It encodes CASSMRGASGWWGMVKNIQYF. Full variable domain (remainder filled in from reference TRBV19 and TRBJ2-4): DGGITQSPKYLFRKEGQNVTLSCEQNLNHDAMYWYRQDPGQGLRLIYYSQIVNDFQKGDIAEGYSVSREKKESFPLTVTSAQKNPTAFYLCASSMRGASGWWGMVKNIQYFGAGTRLSVL.

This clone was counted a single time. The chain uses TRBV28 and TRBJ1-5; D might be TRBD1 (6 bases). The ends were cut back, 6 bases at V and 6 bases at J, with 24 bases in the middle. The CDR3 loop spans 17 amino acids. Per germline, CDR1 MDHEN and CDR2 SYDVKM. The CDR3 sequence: CASRPGAPRGMAQPQHF. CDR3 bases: TGTGCCAGCAGACCAGGGGCCCCGCGTGGGATGGCTCAGCCCCAGCATTTT.

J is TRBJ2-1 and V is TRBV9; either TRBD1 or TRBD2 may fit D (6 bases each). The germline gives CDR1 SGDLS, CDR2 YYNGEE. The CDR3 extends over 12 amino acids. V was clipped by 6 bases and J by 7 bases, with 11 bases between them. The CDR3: CASNVGGNEQFF. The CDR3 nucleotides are TGTGCCAGCAATGTAGGGGGGAATGAGCAGTTCTTC.

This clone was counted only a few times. The DNA for the CDR3 is TGTGCCAGCAGCTCGCTTGGACAGGGGGCTTGGAATTCACCCCTCCACTTT. The encoded protein is CASSSLGQGAWNSPLHF. The chain couples TRBV7-9 to TRBJ1-6, with 11 bases aligning to TRBD1. J was trimmed by 7 bases and V by 4 bases; bases with no gene match: 9. The CDR3 spans 17 residues. CDR1 and CDR2 from the germline V gene are SEHNR and FQNEAQ (reference sequence).

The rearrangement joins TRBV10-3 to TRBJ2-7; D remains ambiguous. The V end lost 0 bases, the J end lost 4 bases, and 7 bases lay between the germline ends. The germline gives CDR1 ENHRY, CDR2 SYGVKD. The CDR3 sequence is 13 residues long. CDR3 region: CAISESPVYEQYV. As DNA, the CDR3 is TGTGCCATCAGTGAGTCTCCGGTATACGAGCAGTACGTC.

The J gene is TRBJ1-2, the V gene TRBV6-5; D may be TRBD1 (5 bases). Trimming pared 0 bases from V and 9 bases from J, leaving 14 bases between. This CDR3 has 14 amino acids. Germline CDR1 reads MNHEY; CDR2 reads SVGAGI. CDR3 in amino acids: CASSYSSTVGSYTF. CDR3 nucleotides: TGTGCCAGCAGTTACTCGTCGACAGTCGGTAGCTACACCTTC.